This TCR beta chain was captured in a study of early T cells in non-severe SARS-CoV-2 infection. Study-wide context: Sequencing was performed on bulk RNA from unsorted whole blood, leaving chains unpaired.

The sample holds a few counts of this clonotype. Its antigen is not known. The V gene end was trimmed by 0 bases and the J gene end by 2 bases; junction bases not matched to a gene: 11. Germline assignment: CDR1 DFQATT and CDR2 SNEGSKA (reference sequence). This CDR3 region has 18 residues. Separate cDNA molecules each had unique molecular identifiers attached to them. Each CDR3 protein is one row after TCRdb ran MiXCR on the 5' RACE reads. The sample contains 40,000 to 50,000 distinct CDR3 sequences, about 9.9% of which appear only once. Study results and limitations: Private and CD4 specificities were missed by VDJdb matching, skewed to anti-spike CD8.

The chain combines TRBV20-1 with TRBJ2-5; TRBD1 matches 11 bases. The sequencing input was whole blood. The clonotype comes from an adult who was a healthcare worker with PCR-confirmed SARS-CoV-2 infection or an uninfected control (not recorded which). CDR3 region: CSARDLPGRDRGQETQYF. The CDR3 bases are TGCAGTGCTAGAGATCTCCCGGGGCGGGACAGGGGGCAAGAGACCCAGTACTTC.